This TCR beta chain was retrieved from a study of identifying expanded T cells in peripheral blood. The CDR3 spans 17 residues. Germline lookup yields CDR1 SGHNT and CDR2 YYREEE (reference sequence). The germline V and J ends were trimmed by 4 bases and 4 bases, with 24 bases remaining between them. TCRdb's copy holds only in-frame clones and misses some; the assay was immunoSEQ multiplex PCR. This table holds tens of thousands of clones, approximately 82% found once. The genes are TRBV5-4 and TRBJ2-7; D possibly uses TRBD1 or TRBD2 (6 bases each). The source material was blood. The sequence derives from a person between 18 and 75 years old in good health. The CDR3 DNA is TGTGCCAGCAGCCCAGCGTCGGGGGCACTTAATGGGTACGAGCAGTACTTC. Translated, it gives CASSPASGALNGYEQYF.